This T cell receptor (beta chain) was found in a study of CD8+CD57+ T cells in acquired aplastic anemia. Whoever was chosen for sequencing had shown CD8+CD57+ cell expansion by flow cytometry. CDR1 is KGHDR and CDR2 is SFDVKD in the germline V gene. The CDR3 spans 14 residues. Genomic DNA was employed as the template in profiling TCR beta VDJ and CDR3. TCRdb ran MiXCR on the reads and lists one entry per CDR3 protein. The sample lists about 160,000 distinct CDR3 sequences, around half seen once, with approximately 3% in the top ten. On this clonotype itself: Its ends do not fully match the called genes, so a read error is possible.

This chain joins TRBV24-1 and TRBJ2-5; 8 nucleotides match TRBD2. Material for sequencing was sorted CD4+, CD8+, or CD8+CD57+ T cells (not recorded which) from PBMCs. The sequence was obtained from a human donor with aplastic anemia. In DNA form, the CDR3 reads TGTGCCACCGGACCCAGCGGGAGTGGAGAGACCCAGTGCTTC. This codes for CATGPSGSGETQCF.